This entry features one T cell receptor beta chain sequence. The clone's antigen remains unknown. The record has no base qualities; no much larger clone is one base away. The data were taken from a study of shared clonotypes between healthy human individuals (dated by TCRdb to the early 2020s). Background for the entire study: The cohort comprised two women and a few men aged 18 to 49 years. Per donor, three plates each were used for CD4 naive and CD4 memory, two for CD8 naive, and one for CD8 memory. To estimate repertoire size and how much clonotype sharing occurs between individuals, the study deeply sequenced the blood TCR repertoires of roughly 5 healthy adults. To increase sequencing depth and limit assay-specific biases, TCR repertoire library preparation and sequencing were carried out by different laboratories using diverse techniques. Leukapheresis yielded between about 0.9 and 9.5 billion PBMCs per donor. Study-wide conclusions, independent of this receptor: Incomplete sequencing was indicated by rarefaction of sorted-subset datasets, despite the large sequencing depth. Sharing across a few donors was observed for 5% to 6.5% of naive CD4, 3.5% of naive CD8, over 2% of memory CD4, and roughly 0.4% of memory CD8 clonotypes. The genetic and exposure-history diversity represented was limited by the small number of donors. Higher generation probabilities were observed for clonotypes shared by all four sorted-subset donors than for non-shared clonotypes. Estimated clonotype richness was generally larger for naive than for memory subsets. Pairwise subsampling indicated that sequencing depth was expected to affect the degree of clonotype sharing among donors. Sampling was restricted to blood, and TCR repertoires in tissues likely differ from the TCR repertoires found in blood.

The donors were healthy, HIV-negative adults who had no recently reported acute infections or vaccinations. Every donor was a Caucasian adult residing in Nashville, Tennessee, USA. CD4+ T cells were enriched by magnetic negative selection, after which naive cells were positively selected on CD45RA and the negative fraction was taken as the memory subset. Blood was obtained by leukapheresis, after which PBMCs were separated by Ficoll-Histopaque density gradient centrifugation and cryopreserved in liquid nitrogen vapor phase. Purity and quantity of every magnetically sorted T cell population were checked by analytical flow cytometry. Genomic DNA was isolated from each sorted fraction and quantified by UV absorbance on a Nanodrop 2000c. Using the deep immunoSEQ assay, multiplex PCR amplified TCR CDR3 regions from genomic DNA. Extracted genomic DNA from each cell subset was spread evenly across all wells of several immunoSEQ 96-well plates, with each plate serving as a replicate. For sorted subsets, each replicate PCR was loaded with approximately 200 ng genomic DNA, equivalent to 30,000 to 35,000 T cell genomes. The purified libraries were quantified using a Qubit 3.0 fluorometer, sized with a Bioanalyzer 2100, and then quantified again using the KAPA Library Quantification kit. Every immunoSEQ 96-well plate was sequenced on a dedicated single-read 150-cycle Illumina NextSeq 550 flow cell. Turning to the authors' computational methods: The immunoSEQ output contained only junctional sequences without quality scores, so filtering could not match that applied to full-length reads. Sequences were annotated with PyIR, a Python wrapper for IgBLAST v1.9, using IMGT germline references to assign V/J genes and CDR3. Reads were filtered out if the reads had weak V/J assignments (E-value above 1e-6), no CDR3, stop codons, out-of-frame junctions, or ambiguous translated residues. V3J clonotypes were defined as sequences sharing an identical inferred V gene, J gene, and CDR3 amino acid sequence. Percentage overlap between repertoires was computed as shared unique clonotypes divided by the size of the smaller repertoire. RTK rarefaction, the Chao1 estimator, and Recon v2.1 estimates of unobserved clonotypes were used to assess repertoire richness. OLGA was used to compute generation probabilities for all TCRbeta clonotypes that the gDNA method yielded from four donors. TCRdb obtained this table from immuneACCESS and retained in-frame rearrangements with V and J assigned. These tables miss some clones; where compared with another copy, unresolved V genes account for less than half of the shortfall, and the remainder is unexplained. V and J calls plus clone size are reproduced from that table; the DNA served to infer D and trimming. This sample holds millions of clones; just over 90% were observed only once. The top ten constitute around 0.15% of the sample.

For this chain, trimming is 7 bases at the V end and 0 bases at the J end, and the number of junction bases without a gene match is 15. Inclusive of the bounding cysteine and phenylalanine, the CDR3 is 19 residues long. The only DNA kept is the CDR3, 57 bases in frame from the first base. CDR1 and CDR2 (MNHEY, SMNVEV) derive from the germline V gene (reference sequence). Recombination linked TRBV27 to TRBJ1-6; 7 central bases correspond to TRBD1. This TCR was sampled from a man between 18 and 35 years old in good health. Source material: naive CD4+ T cells sorted from blood. The cell subset or site label, read with the paper, signifies: CD45RA+ positively selected. The nucleotides are TGTGCCAGCACCTCCCAGGGGGGGAAGGTTGGCTCCTATAATTCACCCCTCCACTTT. This encodes CASTSQGGKVGSYNSPLHF.